The entry that follows covers one T cell receptor beta chain sequence. Antigen unknown. PCR amplification relied on 60 Vbeta primers (plus 13 Jbeta primers). The assay was immunoSEQ multiplex PCR, and TCRdb's table has in-frame clones only and misses some. The specimen's table records approximately 30,000 clones. This CDR3 comprises 12 residues. Trimming at V came to 9 bases and at J to 2 bases, leaving 2 bases not matched to a gene. CDR1 is LNHDA, CDR2 SQIVND, per germline (reference sequence). The record originates from a study of cytomegalovirus exposure and HLA in healthy donors. Notes on the study in general: V- and J-gene trimming of TCR beta was linked (in a later analysis) to a missense DCLRE1C variant.

The sample taken for sequencing was PBMCs. This sequence joins TRBV19 and TRBJ2-5; 8 bases map to TRBD2. The TCR originated in a middle-aged woman in good health and CMV-seropositive. CDR3 loop: CASGTRQETQYF. The CDR3 nucleotides read TGTGCCAGCGGGACTAGACAAGAGACCCAGTACTTC.